The 18 T cell receptor beta chains in this list originate from one sample, sequenced in a study of preoperative IRX-2 immunotherapy in early breast cancer. Treatment meaning: preoperative locoregional IRX-2 cytokine immunotherapy. Profiled with immunoSEQ multiplex PCR; TCRdb holds only in-frame clones, not every one. The table includes 35,000 to 45,000 clones, around three quarters detected once. This sample comprised tumor tissue, obtained after IRX-2 immunotherapy. These receptors were obtained from a human donor with breast cancer.

The V call is TRBV18, the J call TRBJ2-3; D unresolved. The V end lost 3 bases, the J end lost 1 base, and 8 bases lay between the germline ends. The CDR3 covers 14 residues. Germline-derived CDR1 and CDR2 are KGHSH and LQKENI. CDR3 bases: TGTGCCAGCTCACCTCCCGCAGGCACAGATACGCAGTATTTT. Its protein is CASSPPAGTDTQYF.

The V gene is TRBV15, the J gene TRBJ1-3, with 9 bases aligning to TRBD1. The germline gives CDR1 LNHNV, CDR2 YYDKDF (reference sequence). The CDR3 spans 16 residues. Trimming removed 0 bases from V and 2 bases from J; junction bases left unmatched: 2. CDR3 coding DNA: TGTGCCACCAGCAGAGAGGACAGGGGAGCTGGAAACACCATATATTTT. Protein: CATSREDRGAGNTIYF.

J is TRBJ2-7 and V is TRBV5-1; possible D gene TRBD1, 5 bases. Germline V lookup: CDR1 SGHRS, CDR2 YFSETQ. The CDR3 has 15 residues. The germline V and J ends were trimmed by 7 bases and 4 bases, with 21 bases remaining between them. CDR3 sequence reads: CASREGANVRYEQYF. DNA for the CDR3: TGCGCCAGCCGCGAAGGGGCAAACGTCCGATACGAGCAGTACTTC.

CDR3 in DNA: TGTGCCAGTAGTATACTTGGGGGGGTGAACACTGAAGCTTTCTTT. Residues: CASSILGGVNTEAFF. The chain uses TRBV19 and TRBJ1-1; TRBD1 is a possible D gene (5 bases). Germline CDR1 reads LNHDA; CDR2 reads SQIVND (reference sequence). V gave up 2 bases and J gave up 0 bases, with 10 bases separating them. This CDR3 contains 15 residues.

The chain employs TRBV19 and TRBJ2-5; D is ambiguous. V gave up 6 bases and J gave up 0 bases, with 14 bases separating them. The CDR3 is 15 amino acids. Germline CDR1 is LNHDA and CDR2 is SQIVND (reference sequence). This chain's CDR3 is CASSYSHGYQETQYF. In DNA form, the CDR3 reads TGTGCCAGTAGCTACTCTCACGGATACCAAGAGACCCAGTACTTC. Combining the CDR3 with reference TRBV19 and TRBJ2-5 gives the whole variable domain DGGITQSPKYLFRKEGQNVTLSCEQNLNHDAMYWYRQDPGQGLRLIYYSQIVNDFQKGDIAEGYSVSREKKESFPLTVTSAQKNPTAFYLCASSYSHGYQETQYFGPGTRLLVL.

This chain connects TRBV6-8 to TRBJ1-4; TRBD1 matches 7 bases. CDR1 is MNHGY and CDR2 is SAAAGT in the germline V gene. The CDR3 sequence is 14 residues long. V lost 5 bases, J lost 6 bases, and 6 bases stayed unmatched. CDR3 residues: CASSNRQGDEKLFF. The CDR3 nucleotides are TGTGCCAGCAGTAATCGACAGGGAGATGAAAAACTGTTTTTT.

This clone was recorded a few times. The chain combines TRBV11-3 with TRBJ1-4; TRBD1 aligns across 8 bases. The CDR3 totals 15 residues. After removal of 5 bases from V and 8 bases from J, the junction contained 10 bases not matched to a gene. Germline lookup yields CDR1 SGHNT and CDR2 YENEEA. As DNA, the CDR3 is TGTGCCAGCAGCCCTTCGACAGGGGTTCAGGAAAAACTGTTTTTT. Its translation is CASSPSTGVQEKLFF.

The chain carries TRBV12-5 and TRBJ1-4, with D perhaps TRBD1 (6 bases). Trimming removed 0 bases at V and 7 bases at J, with 12 bases between. CDR1 LGHNT and CDR2 FRNRAP come from the germline V gene. The CDR3 consists of 15 residues. The chain's CDR3 is CASGLVTGNGEKLFF. The CDR3 coding sequence is TGTGCTAGTGGTTTGGTAACAGGGAATGGTGAAAAACTGTTTTTT.

A few counts support this clone. J is TRBJ2-7 and V is TRBV5-1, with TRBD1 matching over 12 bases. V shed 3 bases and J 2 bases; nucleotides not matched to a gene: 3. Looked up from germline, CDR1 is SGHRS and CDR2 is YFSETQ. The CDR3 is 15 amino acids. The CDR3 DNA sequence: TGCGCCAGCAGCTCTGGGACAGGGGGCGCCTACGAGCAGTACTTC. Amino acids: CASSSGTGGAYEQYF.

The chain is built from TRBV28 and TRBJ2-1; D may match TRBD1 or TRBD2 (5 bases each). The V gene lost 6 bases and the J gene lost 10 bases, with 13 bases spanning the gap. Germline V lookup: CDR1 MDHEN, CDR2 SYDVKM. The CDR3 spans 12 residues. The CDR3 DNA reads TGTGCCAGCAGATCCTCGGGGACCGAGCAGTTCTTC. Encoded protein: CASRSSGTEQFF.

This chain uses TRBV28 with TRBJ1-2; 9 bases match TRBD1. CDR1 and CDR2 from the germline V gene are MDHEN and SYDVKM. With V trimmed by 5 bases and J by 4 bases, 5 bases remained unmatched. This CDR3 region has 14 residues. As DNA, the CDR3 is TGTGCCAGCAGTCTACAGGGGGCGGGCTATGGCTACACCTTC. As protein: CASSLQGAGYGYTF.

The V call is TRBV15, the J call TRBJ1-1, with 10 bases that match TRBD1. Germline V gives CDR1 LNHNV, CDR2 YYDKDF (reference sequence). This CDR3 region has 17 residues. V gave up 5 bases and J gave up 4 bases; unmatched junction bases: 13. CDR3 nucleotides: TGTGCCACCAGCCCACGGGACAGGGGAGAGTGGGGCACTGAAGCTTTCTTT. It codes for CATSPRDRGEWGTEAFF.

This clone was seen more than once but under ten times. CDR3 protein: CASSPASTNEKLFF. For the CDR3, the DNA is TGTGCCAGCTCACCAGCCTCAACTAATGAAAAACTGTTTTTT. The chain employs TRBV18 and TRBJ1-4; D unresolved. Per the germline V gene, CDR1 is KGHSH and CDR2 is LQKENI. The length of the CDR3 is 14 residues. V was shortened by 2 bases and J by 0 bases, with 4 bases between the two germline ends.

This sequence joins TRBV5-1 and TRBJ1-2; D is possibly TRBD1 (6 bases). The germline V and J ends were trimmed by 4 bases and 7 bases, with 17 bases remaining between them. This CDR3 spans 14 amino acids. The germline gives CDR1 SGHRS, CDR2 YFSETQ. The CDR3 sequence is CASSQGQGQSGYTF. The CDR3, as DNA: TGCGCCAGCAGCCAGGGGCAGGGGCAGAGTGGCTACACCTTC.

The chain carries TRBV19 and TRBJ2-1; 9 bases agree with TRBD1. V lost 8 bases, J lost 8 bases, and 7 bases stayed unmatched. CDR3 length equals 13 residues. The germline V gene encodes CDR1 LNHDA and CDR2 SQIVND (reference sequence). CDR3 region: CASSDRGNYEQFF. The CDR3 region has the DNA TGTGCCAGTTCGGACAGGGGTAACTATGAGCAGTTCTTC.

This clone was counted only a few times. CDR3 nucleotides: TGTGCCAGTTGCGGGGGAACGCAGAGCTCCTATAATTCACCCCTCCACTTT. Translated, it gives CASCGGTQSSYNSPLHF. The chain is built from TRBV19 and TRBJ1-6, with D tentatively TRBD1 (5 bases). This CDR3 has 17 residues. Trimming stripped 8 bases from V and 0 bases from J, with 17 bases between. CDR1 and CDR2 from the germline V gene are LNHDA and SQIVND (reference sequence). Full variable domain (outside the CDR3, taken from reference TRBV19 and TRBJ1-6): DGGITQSPKYLFRKEGQNVTLSCEQNLNHDAMYWYRQDPGQGLRLIYYSQIVNDFQKGDIAEGYSVSREKKESFPLTVTSAQKNPTAFYLCASCGGTQSSYNSPLHFGNGTRLTVT.

As DNA, the CDR3 is TGCGCCAGCAGCCTAAGGCTAGCGGGAGGGATGGATGAGCAGTTCTTC. The encoded protein is CASSLRLAGGMDEQFF. This sequence joins TRBV4-1 and TRBJ2-1; 12 bases line up with TRBD2. Germline-derived CDR1 and CDR2 are MGHRA and YSYEKL. The CDR3 runs to 16 residues. V shed 4 bases and J 8 bases; nucleotides not matched to a gene: 9.

The rearrangement joins TRBV6-4 to TRBJ1-5; unclear D gene. The CDR3 spans 15 residues. Germline V CDR1 and CDR2: MRHNA, SNTAGT. Trimming cost V 3 bases and J 4 bases, with 13 bases left between them. The CDR3 reads CASSEGPARNQPQHF. The CDR3 DNA follows: TGTGCCAGCAGTGAAGGGCCGGCGAGGAATCAGCCCCAGCATTTT.